The clone carrying this T cell receptor (beta chain) was seen more than once but under ten times. The sample is drawn from a study of T cells in localized non-small cell lung cancer. Only in-frame clones appear in the TCRdb table, and some are missing; sequencing was by immunoSEQ multiplex PCR. This table has thousands of clones, more than 20% appearing once. This CDR3 has 15 amino acids. V lost 2 bases and J lost 1, with 11 bases in between. Germline V CDR1 and CDR2: GTSNPN, SVGIG (reference sequence). This receptor was identified in a male donor older than 55 with stage I lung adenocarcinoma. Here the sequenced sample was lung tumor tissue, taken before any cancer treatment. This chain joins TRBV30 and TRBJ1-4, with a weak D call TRBD1 (6 bases). The DNA of the CDR3 is TGTGCCTGGAGTCCACAGGGCGAAACTAATGAAAAACTGTTTTTT. This codes for CAWSPQGETNEKLFF.